What follows are 27 T cell receptor beta chains derived from one specimen sequenced in a study of T cells after yellow fever vaccination. In TCRdb, the 5' RACE reads were re-called with MiXCR into one record per CDR3 protein. The repertoire holds some 300,000 distinct CDR3 sequences, approximately 11% seen once, with about 3.3% in the top ten. The sequencing here drew on CD4+ T cells sorted from PBMCs, taken 45 days after the yellow fever booster vaccination. All receptors derive from a man younger than 30 who received the YFV17D yellow fever vaccine.

The chain combines TRBV5-1 with TRBJ1-2; possibly TRBD1 for D (5 bases). The CDR3 length is 13 residues. Germline CDR1 reads SGHRS; CDR2 reads YFSETQ. The V and J ends lost 0 bases and 5 bases respectively, with 8 bases between them. The CDR3 sequence: CASSLAEGYGYTF. The CDR3 nucleotides read TGCGCCAGCAGCTTGGCGGAGGGGTATGGCTACACCTTC.

The V and J genes are TRBV19 and TRBJ2-1; 12 bases are shared with TRBD2. There are 15 residues in the CDR3. Unmatched junction bases numbered 4, after V lost 5 bases and J lost 5 bases. Germline assignment: CDR1 LNHDA and CDR2 SQIVND (reference sequence). The DNA for the CDR3 is TGTGCCAGTAGTCTAGCGGGGGGGCCCGACAATGAGCAGTTCTTC. Translated: CASSLAGGPDNEQFF.

This clonotype has only a few counts. This chain uses TRBV7-3 with TRBJ2-3; 7 bases map to TRBD1. The CDR3 extends over 14 amino acids. V lost 5 bases to trimming and J lost 3 bases; unmatched junction nucleotides: 5. From germline, CDR1 is SGHTA and CDR2 FQGTGA. The CDR3 spells CASSRGGRTDTQYF. The CDR3 region has the DNA TGTGCCAGCAGCAGAGGGGGCCGGACAGATACGCAGTATTTT.

This clonotype was seen at least ten times. V and J are TRBV29-1 and TRBJ1-1, with 9 bases matching TRBD1. This CDR3 has 14 amino acids. The V and J ends lost 7 bases and 0 bases, in that order; junction bases with no gene match: 6. The V gene's germline CDR1 is SQVTM and CDR2 ANQGSEA. DNA for the CDR3: TGCAGCGCCCCGGGACAGGGAATGAACACTGAAGCTTTCTTT. Translated, it gives CSAPGQGMNTEAFF.

This clonotype has a count of ten or more. The V and J genes are TRBV24-1 and TRBJ2-3, with 11 bases fitting TRBD2. Trimming removed 10 bases from V and 4 bases from J; junction bases left unmatched: 9. CDR1 is KGHDR, CDR2 SFDVKD, per germline. The CDR3 is made up of 15 amino acids. CDR3 DNA sequence: TGTGCCACTCGTAAAGGACTAGCGGGCGCAGATACGCAGTATTTT. Protein: CATRKGLAGADTQYF.

This clonotype was recorded at least ten times. This rearrangement joins TRBV5-1 to TRBJ2-3; D possibly corresponds to TRBD2 (6 bases). This CDR3 comprises 16 residues. The germline V gene has CDR1 SGHRS and CDR2 YFSETQ. The germline V and J ends were trimmed by 4 bases and 1 base, with 16 bases remaining between them. The CDR3 nucleotides read TGCGCCAGCAGCCTGCCCGGGGGATGGGGCACAGATACGCAGTATTTT. Amino acids: CASSLPGGWGTDTQYF.

The chain couples TRBV5-5 to TRBJ2-3, with 8 nucleotides matching TRBD1. The CDR3 extends over 15 amino acids. The ends lost 0 bases at V and 4 bases at J; junction bases unmatched: 4. Germline V CDR1 and CDR2: SGHKS, YYEKEE (reference sequence). CDR3 in amino acids: CASSLGTGFPDTQYF. The DNA for the CDR3 is TGTGCCAGCAGCTTGGGGACAGGGTTCCCAGATACGCAGTATTTT.

This chain links TRBV24-1 with TRBJ2-1, with TRBD2 matching over 8 bases. CDR1 KGHDR and CDR2 SFDVKD come from the germline V gene. V shed 4 bases and J 7 bases; nucleotides not matched to a gene: 5. The CDR3 contains 14 residues. As DNA, the CDR3 is TGTGCCACCAGTGAACGGGGGGGCCTGAATGAGCAGTTCTTC. Protein sequence: CATSERGGLNEQFF.

This rearrangement joins TRBV4-1 to TRBJ2-3; perhaps TRBD2 as D (5 bases). Germline-derived CDR1 and CDR2 are MGHRA and YSYEKL. This CDR3 is 14 amino acids long. V was clipped by 0 bases and J by 4 bases, with 8 bases between them. Written as DNA, the CDR3 is TGCGCCAGCAGCCAAGAGAGGGATCCAGATACGCAGTATTTT. This sequence encodes CASSQERDPDTQYF.

This clonotype was observed a handful of times. This chain joins TRBV7-2 and TRBJ2-1, with 7 bases identical to TRBD1. Losses at the gene ends were 5 bases for V and 10 bases for J; bases not matched to a gene: 11. The CDR3 covers 14 residues. Germline-derived CDR1 and CDR2 are SGHTA and FQGNSA. The CDR3 nucleotides are TGTGCCAGCAGCATCAGGGGGTCTACCCGCGAGCAGTTCTTC. Its protein product is CASSIRGSTREQFF.

In its sample, this clonotype was seen a few times. The rearrangement links TRBV27 to TRBJ1-5; D is undetermined. The CDR3 is 12 amino acids. The V end lost 8 bases, the J end lost 7 bases, and 12 bases lay between the germline ends. The germline V gene has CDR1 MNHEY and CDR2 SMNVEV (reference sequence). The CDR3 protein is CASAPHGQPQHF. In DNA form, the CDR3 reads TGTGCCAGCGCCCCCCACGGACAGCCCCAGCATTTT.

This clonotype was detected only a few times. This chain uses TRBV12-3 or TRBV12-4 with TRBJ1-1, with 11 bases matching TRBD1. After removal of 5 bases from V and 5 bases from J, the junction contained 10 bases not matched to a gene. The CDR3 is made up of 16 amino acids. CDR3: CASSAPPDRGRTEAFF. In DNA form, the CDR3 reads TGTGCCAGCAGTGCCCCACCGGACAGGGGGCGGACTGAAGCTTTCTTT.

This clonotype was seen a few times. The chain links TRBV20-1 to TRBJ1-5, with 7 bases aligning to TRBD1. The J segment lost 0 bases and the V segment lost 3 bases, leaving 5 bases of the junction unmatched. Looked up from germline, CDR1 is DFQATT and CDR2 is SNEGSKA (reference sequence). The CDR3 spans 15 residues. The CDR3 DNA sequence: TGCAGTGCTAGTAGACAGGGAAATAGCAATCAGCCCCAGCATTTT. It is translated as CSASRQGNSNQPQHF.

This clonotype has only a few counts. The V and J genes are TRBV6-2 or TRBV6-3 and TRBJ1-4; no firm D call. V gave up 6 bases and J gave up 6 bases, with 14 bases separating them. The CDR3 runs 14 residues. The germline V gene encodes CDR1 MNHEY and CDR2 SVGEGT. As DNA, the CDR3 is TGTGCCAGCAGGGACGGACCGCCAGATGAAAAACTGTTTTTT. Translating gives CASRDGPPDEKLFF.

The chain links TRBV4-2 to TRBJ1-1; 8 bases fit TRBD1. The CDR3 totals 12 residues. Losses at the gene ends were 7 bases for V and 11 bases for J; bases not matched to a gene: 9. The germline CDR1 and CDR2 sequences are LGHNA and YNFKEQ. The CDR3 is CASNLQGGLAFF. Written as DNA, the CDR3 is TGTGCCAGCAACCTACAGGGGGGATTGGCTTTCTTT.

This chain uses TRBV20-1 with TRBJ1-1; maybe TRBD1 (6 bases). V was cut by 6 bases and J by 0 bases, with 11 bases left in between. The CDR3 runs to 13 residues. CDR1 and CDR2 from the germline V gene are DFQATT and SNEGSKA (reference sequence). The DNA for the CDR3 is TGCAGTGCCCCCGGACAGTTGAACACTGAAGCTTTCTTT. Residues: CSAPGQLNTEAFF.

The J gene is TRBJ2-1, the V gene TRBV5-1, with TRBD1 identical over 11 bases. Germline V lookup: CDR1 SGHRS, CDR2 YFSETQ. This CDR3 comprises 14 residues. V was clipped by 3 bases and J by 8 bases; unmatched bases: 4. CDR3 in DNA: TGCGCCAGCAGCTCGGGACAGGGGGTCGATGAGCAGTTCTTC. It codes for CASSSGQGVDEQFF. Supplemented by reference TRBV5-1 and TRBJ2-1, the full variable domain reads KAGVTQTPRYLIKTRGQQVTLSCSPISGHRSVSWYQQTPGQGLQFLFEYFSETQRNKGNFPGRFSGRQFSNSRSEMNVSTLELGDSALYLCASSSGQGVDEQFFGPGTRLTVL.

V gene TRBV10-3 combines with J gene TRBJ1-5, with 7 bases identical to TRBD1. The CDR3 is 16 residues long. V was clipped by 0 bases and J by 7 bases; unmatched bases: 9. Germline CDR1 and CDR2: ENHRY and SYGVKD. CDR3 sequence reads: CAISESGRGNSQPQHF. In DNA, the CDR3 is TGTGCCATCAGTGAGTCGGGCAGGGGGAATAGCCAGCCCCAGCATTTT.

The chain employs TRBV4-3 and TRBJ1-1; D gene unclear. CDR1 is LGHNA and CDR2 is YSLEER in the germline V gene. The CDR3 has 12 amino acids. V lost 0 bases to trimming and J lost 3 bases, with 2 bases between them. The CDR3 region is CASSQEHTEAFF. CDR3 in DNA: TGCGCCAGCAGCCAAGAACACACTGAAGCTTTCTTT.

This clonotype was recorded a few times. This chain links TRBV9 with TRBJ2-5; possibly TRBD2 for D (6 bases). Germline V gene data show CDR1 as SGDLS and CDR2 as YYNGEE. The CDR3 totals 15 residues. V was clipped by 2 bases and J by 4 bases, with 15 bases between them. This CDR3 is CASSVSAGKGETQYF. CDR3 coding DNA: TGTGCCAGCAGCGTCTCTGCGGGGAAGGGAGAGACCCAGTACTTC. The variable domain in full, with the rest retrieved from reference TRBV9 and TRBJ2-5, is DSGVTQTPKHLITATGQRVTLRCSPRSGDLSVYWYQQSLDQGLQFLIQYYNGEERAKGNILERFSAQQFPDLHSELNLSSLELGDSALYFCASSVSAGKGETQYFGPGTRLLVL.

The J gene is TRBJ1-4, the V gene TRBV4-1; D gene uncertain. The CDR3 has 12 amino acids. With 1 base removed from V and 10 bases from J, the gap between germline ends came to 7 bases. Looked up from germline, CDR1 is MGHRA and CDR2 is YSYEKL. The DNA for the CDR3 is TGCGCCAGCAGCCAAGCGGGAGCAAAACTGTTTTTT. Amino acids: CASSQAGAKLFF.

The chain recombines TRBV29-1 with TRBJ1-1; no clear D. Germline loops: CDR1 SQVTM, CDR2 ANQGSEA. Trimming left V 1 base short and J 5 bases short, with 11 bases between. The length of the CDR3 is 13 residues. The CDR3 loop is CSVEAKTWTEAFF. The CDR3 DNA reads as TGCAGCGTTGAAGCTAAGACGTGGACTGAAGCTTTCTTT.

This clonotype was counted a few times. CDR3 DNA: TGTGCCAGCAGTTCATCAGTGAATCAGCCCCAGCATTTT. It encodes CASSSSVNQPQHF. The V call is TRBV12-3 or TRBV12-4, the J call TRBJ1-5; no clear D. Trimming removed 4 bases from V and 4 bases from J, with 8 bases in between. This CDR3 comprises 13 residues.

The chain carries TRBV6-5 and TRBJ2-1, with D hard to call. CDR3 length equals 17 residues. V was cut by 7 bases and J by 5 bases, with 24 bases left in between. Germline loops: CDR1 MNHEY, CDR2 SVGAGI. The CDR3 region has the DNA TGTGCCAGCAACCAAGCCCCAGGACCGGGCGTACACAATGAGCAGTTCTTC. This gives the protein CASNQAPGPGVHNEQFF.

This clonotype turned up a few times. The V gene is TRBV7-8, the J gene TRBJ1-5; 12 nucleotides match TRBD1. Germline loops: CDR1 SGHVS, CDR2 FQNEAQ. Trimming cost V 1 base and J 12 bases; bases outside gene matches: 10. This CDR3 is built from 16 residues. CDR3: CASSLERGQGATCQHF. In DNA, the CDR3 is TGTGCCAGCAGCTTAGAAAGGGGACAGGGGGCGACGTGCCAGCATTTT.

The rearrangement joins TRBV12-3 or TRBV12-4 to TRBJ2-7; D not certain. Trimming removed 6 bases from V and 3 bases from J, with 12 bases in between. The CDR3 is made up of 13 amino acids. The CDR3 loop reads CASSPVGGYEQYV. Here the CDR3 DNA reads TGTGCCAGCAGCCCGGTCGGCGGCTACGAGCAGTACGTC.

This clonotype was observed at least ten times. The chain has TRBV6-5 and TRBJ1-1; D might be TRBD1 (5 bases). CDR1 is MNHEY, CDR2 SVGAGI, per germline. The length of the CDR3 is 15 residues. Trimming took 0 bases from V and 4 from J, leaving 12 bases between them. CDR3: CASSYSGVWPTEAFF. The DNA for the CDR3 is TGTGCCAGCAGTTACTCGGGGGTATGGCCCACTGAAGCTTTCTTT.